This T cell receptor beta chain comes out of a study of low-dose radiotherapy and immunotherapy resistance in tumors. The overall study: A dose of 1 Gy per fraction every two weeks went to Cohort 2, totaling 13 Gy over 26 weeks.

This CDR3 region has 15 residues. Germline CDR1 reads LNHDA; CDR2 reads SQIVND (reference sequence). V dropped 2 bases and J dropped 0 bases, with 9 bases sitting between them. This clonotype occurred many times. Gene-specific TRAV and TRBV primers were used for first-strand cDNA, covering alpha and beta chains. TCR amplification used approximately 19 PCR cycles, a constant-region primer and a V-primer adapter. TCRdb used MiXCR to reprocess the reads, holding one entry per CDR3 protein. The sample yields tens of thousands of distinct CDR3 sequences, 15% to 20% seen once. As for time point: before trial treatment. Donors received nivolumab, ipilimumab, aspirin, low-dose cyclophosphamide and low-dose radiotherapy.

The receptor was derived from a male donor with prostate cancer. This specimen consisted of PBMCs, obtained before treatment. The chain employs TRBV19 and TRBJ2-3; D is possibly TRBD1 or TRBD2 (5 bases each). This CDR3 reads CASSISGRSTDTQYF. The CDR3 DNA reads as TGTGCCAGTAGTATATCGGGGCGAAGCACAGATACGCAGTATTTT.